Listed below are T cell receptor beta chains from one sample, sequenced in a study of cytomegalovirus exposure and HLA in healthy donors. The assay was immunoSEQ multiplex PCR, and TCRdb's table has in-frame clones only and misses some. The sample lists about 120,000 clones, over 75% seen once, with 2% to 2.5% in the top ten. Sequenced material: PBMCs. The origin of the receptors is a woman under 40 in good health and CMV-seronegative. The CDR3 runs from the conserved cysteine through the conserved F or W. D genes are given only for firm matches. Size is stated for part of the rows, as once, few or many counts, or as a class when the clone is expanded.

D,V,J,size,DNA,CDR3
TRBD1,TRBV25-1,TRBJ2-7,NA,TGTGCCAGCAGTGCAGGGGGAATACCATCAGAGCAGTACTTC,CASSAGGIPSEQYF
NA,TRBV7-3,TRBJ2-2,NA,TGTGCCAGCAGCCAACAGGGACCGAACACCGGGGAGCTGTTTTTT,CASSQQGPNTGELFF
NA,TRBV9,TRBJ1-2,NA,TGTGCCAGCAGCCTCGACGGAGGGACCTATGGCTACACCTTC,CASSLDGGTYGYTF
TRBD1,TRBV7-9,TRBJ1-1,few,TGTGCCAGCAGTCCAGGGGGTCCCACTGAAGCTTTCTTT,CASSPGGPTEAFF
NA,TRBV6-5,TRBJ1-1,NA,TGTGCCAGCAGTAACGGTTGGGCCACTGAAGCTTTCTTT,CASSNGWATEAFF
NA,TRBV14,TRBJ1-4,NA,TGTGCCAGCAGCCCCTTCGGCAGGGCAGGCGAAAAACTGTTTTTT,CASSPFGRAGEKLFF
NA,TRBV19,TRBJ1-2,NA,TGTGCCAGTAGTATAGATCTACAGGGAAAAGGTGGCTACACCTTC,CASSIDLQGKGGYTF
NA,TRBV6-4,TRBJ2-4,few,TGTGCCAGCAGTGACCCCCTAAGGGGGTCATGCATTCAGTACTTC,CASSDPLRGSCIQYF
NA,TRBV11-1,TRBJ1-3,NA,TGTGCCAGCAGCCGTGGAGGACCGCCGAGGAACACCATATATTTT,CASSRGGPPRNTIYF
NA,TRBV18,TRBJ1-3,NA,TGTGCCAGCTCACGGACAGTAGAAGGAAACACCATATATTTT,CASSRTVEGNTIYF
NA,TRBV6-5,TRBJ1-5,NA,TGTGCCAGCAGTAGACGGGGGGGGAATCAGCCCCAGCATTTT,CASSRRGGNQPQHF
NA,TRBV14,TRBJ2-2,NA,TGTGCCAGCAGCCAAGGGCGGGGAGCTTCTAGAACCGGGGAGCTGTTTTTT,CASSQGRGASRTGELFF